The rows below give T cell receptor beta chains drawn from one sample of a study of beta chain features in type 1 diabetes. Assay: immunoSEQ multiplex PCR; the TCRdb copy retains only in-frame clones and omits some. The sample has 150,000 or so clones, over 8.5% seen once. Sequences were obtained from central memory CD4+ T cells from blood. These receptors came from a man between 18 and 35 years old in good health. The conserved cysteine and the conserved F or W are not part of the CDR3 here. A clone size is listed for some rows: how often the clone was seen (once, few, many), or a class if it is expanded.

ASSSGQDTQY	TRBJ2-3	TRBV5-6	-
ASSQGLMGLTDTQY	TRBJ2-3	TRBV4-1	medium-sized
SVGSAGWGKNIQY	TRBJ2-4	TRBV29-1	few
ASSLEGKGTEAF	TRBJ1-1	TRBV5-1	-
ASTKAGEVGELF	TRBJ2-2	TRBV4-3	-
ASSPRQGEVGTEAF	TRBJ1-1	TRBV18	few
ASSERGPEAF	TRBJ1-1	TRBV25-1	-
ASSPTTGVYEKLF	TRBJ1-4	TRBV18	few
AWILRDRSFYEQY	TRBJ2-7	TRBV30	many
ASSLDPGQPYGYT	TRBJ1-2	TRBV18	-